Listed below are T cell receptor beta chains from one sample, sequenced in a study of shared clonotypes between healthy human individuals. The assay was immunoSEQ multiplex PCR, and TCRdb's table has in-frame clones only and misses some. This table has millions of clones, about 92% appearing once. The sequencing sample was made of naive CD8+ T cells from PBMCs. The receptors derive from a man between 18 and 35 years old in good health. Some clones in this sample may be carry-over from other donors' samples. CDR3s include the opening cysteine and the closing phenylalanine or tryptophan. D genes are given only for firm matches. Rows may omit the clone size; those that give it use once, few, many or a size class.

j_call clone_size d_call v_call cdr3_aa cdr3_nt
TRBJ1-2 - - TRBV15 CATSRDSPYYGYTF TGTGCCACCAGCAGAGATTCCCCCTACTATGGCTACACCTTC
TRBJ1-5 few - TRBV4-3 CASSQDDGDGDQPQHF TGCGCCAGCAGCCAAGATGATGGGGATGGGGATCAGCCCCAGCATTTT
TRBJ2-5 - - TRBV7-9 CASSPKETQYF TGTGCCAGCAGCCCGAAAGAGACCCAGTACTTC
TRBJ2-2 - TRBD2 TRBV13 CASSVTDGLAGELFF TGTGCCAGCAGCGTTACAGATGGACTAGCCGGGGAGCTGTTTTTT
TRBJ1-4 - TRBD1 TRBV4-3 CASSQDRGEGTNEKLFF TGCGCCAGCAGCCAGGACAGGGGAGAGGGAACTAATGAAAAACTGTTTTTT
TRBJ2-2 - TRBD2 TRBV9 CASSVSAGGPPGELFF TGTGCCAGCAGCGTATCAGCGGGAGGGCCCCCCGGGGAGCTGTTTTTT
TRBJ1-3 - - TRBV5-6 CASGDANSGNTIYF TGTGCCAGTGGGGACGCCAACTCTGGAAACACCATATATTTT
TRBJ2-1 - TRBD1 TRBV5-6 CASSRTGGNEQFF TGTGCCAGCAGCAGGACAGGGGGGAATGAGCAGTTCTTC
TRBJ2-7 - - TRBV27 CASSLSKGSHEQYF TGTGCCAGCAGTTTATCAAAGGGTTCCCACGAGCAGTACTTC
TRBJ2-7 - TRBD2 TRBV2 CASTGLADYEQYF TGTGCCAGCACGGGACTAGCGGACTACGAGCAGTACTTC
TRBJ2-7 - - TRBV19 CASSINGPYEQYF TGTGCCAGTAGTATTAACGGACCCTACGAGCAGTACTTC
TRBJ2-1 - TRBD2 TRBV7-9 CASSPGRDNEQFF TGTGCCAGCAGCCCCGGGAGGGACAATGAGCAGTTCTTC
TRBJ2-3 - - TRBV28 CASSPRRDTDTQYF TGTGCCAGCAGTCCTAGGAGGGACACAGATACGCAGTATTTT
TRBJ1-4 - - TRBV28 CASSPPHATNEKLFF TGTGCCAGCAGCCCACCCCACGCAACTAATGAAAAACTGTTTTTT
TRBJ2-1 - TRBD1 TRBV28 CASTRQGAFSEQFF TGTGCCAGCACCCGACAGGGGGCCTTTAGTGAGCAGTTCTTC
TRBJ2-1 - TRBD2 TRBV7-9 CASSLGSGTYNEQFF TGTGCCAGCAGCTTAGGGAGCGGGACCTACAATGAGCAGTTCTTC
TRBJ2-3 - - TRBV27 CASSLERQGRDTQYF TGTGCCAGCAGCCTCGAGCGGCAGGGGAGAGATACGCAGTATTTT
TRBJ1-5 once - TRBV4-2 CASSHLESQPQHF TGTGCCAGCAGCCATTTAGAGAGCCAGCCCCAGCATTTT
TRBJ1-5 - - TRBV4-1 CASSQDWDRKPQHF TGCGCCAGCAGCCAAGATTGGGATCGCAAGCCCCAGCATTTT
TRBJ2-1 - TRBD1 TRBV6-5 CASSSGTGVRFF TGTGCCAGCAGTTCGGGTACAGGGGTGAGGTTCTTC
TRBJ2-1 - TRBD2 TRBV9 CASSPLTTSGDEQFF TGTGCCAGCAGCCCACTGACGACTAGCGGGGATGAGCAGTTCTTC
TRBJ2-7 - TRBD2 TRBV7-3 CASSLTSGYEQYF TGTGCCAGCAGCTTAACTAGCGGGTACGAGCAGTACTTC
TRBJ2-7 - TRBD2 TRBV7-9 CASSSPGGGVYEQYF TGTGCCAGCAGCTCCCCGGGGGGGGGAGTTTACGAGCAGTACTTC
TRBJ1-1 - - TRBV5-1 CASSLRQGNTEAFF TGCGCCAGCAGCTTGAGGCAGGGGAACACTGAAGCTTTCTTT
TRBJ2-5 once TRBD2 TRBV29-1 CSGARTSGGETQYF TGCAGCGGCGCCCGGACTAGCGGGGGTGAGACCCAGTACTTC
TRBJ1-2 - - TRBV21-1 CASRAPPYGYTF TGTGCCAGCAGGGCTCCCCCCTATGGCTACACCTTC
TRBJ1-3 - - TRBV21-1 CASSKGPGQGPVSGNTIYF TGTGCCAGCAGCAAAGGTCCGGGACAGGGACCAGTCTCTGGAAACACCATATATTTT